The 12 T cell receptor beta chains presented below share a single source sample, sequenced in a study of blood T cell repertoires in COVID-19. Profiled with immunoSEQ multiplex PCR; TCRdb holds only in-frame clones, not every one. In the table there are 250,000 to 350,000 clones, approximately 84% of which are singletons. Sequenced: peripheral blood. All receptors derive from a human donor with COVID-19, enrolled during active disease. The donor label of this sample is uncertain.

The CDR3 DNA reads TGTGCCAGCGCGGCCTCCAACACCGGGGAGCTGTTTTTT. It codes for CASAASNTGELFF. This chain uses TRBV7-3 with TRBJ2-2; D gene ambiguous. Germline assignment: CDR1 SGHTA and CDR2 FQGTGA. CDR3 length: 13 amino acids. V was pared by 8 bases and J by 2 bases, with 9 bases between.

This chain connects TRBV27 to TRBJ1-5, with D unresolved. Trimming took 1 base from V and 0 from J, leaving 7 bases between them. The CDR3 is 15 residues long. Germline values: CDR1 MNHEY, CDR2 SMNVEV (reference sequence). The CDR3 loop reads CASSLLGFSNQPQHF. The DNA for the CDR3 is TGTGCCAGCAGTTTATTGGGCTTTAGCAATCAGCCCCAGCATTTT.

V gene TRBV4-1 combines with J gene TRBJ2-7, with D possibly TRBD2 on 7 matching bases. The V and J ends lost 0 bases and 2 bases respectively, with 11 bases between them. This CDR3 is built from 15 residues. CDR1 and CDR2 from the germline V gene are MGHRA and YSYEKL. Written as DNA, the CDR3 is TGCGCCAGCAGCCAAGATAGGCGGGGGCCCTACGAGCAGTACTTC. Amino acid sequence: CASSQDRRGPYEQYF.

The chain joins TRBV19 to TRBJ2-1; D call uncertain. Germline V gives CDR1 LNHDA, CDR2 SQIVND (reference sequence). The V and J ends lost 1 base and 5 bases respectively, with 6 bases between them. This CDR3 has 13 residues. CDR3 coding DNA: TGTGCCAGTAGTATAGCACTGGACAATGAGCAGTTCTTC. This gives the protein CASSIALDNEQFF.

CDR3 DNA: TGCGCCAGCAGTGTCCGGACAAGTGATATGTCCCCCCTGAACACTGAAGCTTTCTTT. It codes for CASSVRTSDMSPLNTEAFF. This chain joins TRBV10-2 and TRBJ1-1, with D tentatively TRBD1 (5 bases). The V end lost 4 bases, the J end lost 0 bases, and 24 bases lay between the germline ends. CDR1 is WSHSY, CDR2 SAAADI, per germline. The CDR3 has 19 amino acids.

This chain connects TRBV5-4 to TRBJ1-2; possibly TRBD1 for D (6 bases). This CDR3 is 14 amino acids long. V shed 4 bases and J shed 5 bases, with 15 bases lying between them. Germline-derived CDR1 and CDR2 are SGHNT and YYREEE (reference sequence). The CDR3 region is CASSLLLRGYGYTF. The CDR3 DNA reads TGTGCCAGCAGCCTCCTCCTCAGGGGATATGGCTACACCTTC.

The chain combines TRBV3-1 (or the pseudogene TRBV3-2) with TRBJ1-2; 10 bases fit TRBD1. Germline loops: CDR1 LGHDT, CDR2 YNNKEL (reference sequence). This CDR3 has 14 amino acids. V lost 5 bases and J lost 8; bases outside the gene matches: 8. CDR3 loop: CASSFFGTGVGYTF. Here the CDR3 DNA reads TGTGCCAGCAGCTTTTTCGGGACAGGGGTCGGCTACACCTTC.

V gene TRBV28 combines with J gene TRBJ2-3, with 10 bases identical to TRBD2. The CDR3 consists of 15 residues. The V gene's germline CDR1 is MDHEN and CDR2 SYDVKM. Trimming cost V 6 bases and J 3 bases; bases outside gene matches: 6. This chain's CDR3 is CASSSGRAGTDTQYF. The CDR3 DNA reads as TGTGCCAGCAGCAGCGGGAGGGCCGGGACAGATACGCAGTATTTT.

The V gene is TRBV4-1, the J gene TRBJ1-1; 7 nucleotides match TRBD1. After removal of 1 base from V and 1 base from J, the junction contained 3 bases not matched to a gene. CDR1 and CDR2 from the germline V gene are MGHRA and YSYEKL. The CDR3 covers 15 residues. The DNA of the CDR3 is TGCGCCAGCAGCCAAGCTAACAGGGGGAACACTGAAGCTTTCTTT. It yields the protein CASSQANRGNTEAFF.

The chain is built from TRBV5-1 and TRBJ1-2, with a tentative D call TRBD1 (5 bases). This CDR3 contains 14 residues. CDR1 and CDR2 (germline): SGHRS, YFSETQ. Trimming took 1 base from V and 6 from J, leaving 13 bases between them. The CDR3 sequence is CASSLYRGDHGYTF. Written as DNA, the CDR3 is TGCGCCAGCAGCTTGTATCGGGGGGACCATGGCTACACCTTC.

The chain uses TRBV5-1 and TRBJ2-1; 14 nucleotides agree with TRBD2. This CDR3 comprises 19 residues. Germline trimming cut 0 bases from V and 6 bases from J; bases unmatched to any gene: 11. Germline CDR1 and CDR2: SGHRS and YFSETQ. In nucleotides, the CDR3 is TGCGCCAGCAGCTTGGGACTAGCGGGAGGGTTGGCCACGAGCAATGAGCAGTTCTTC. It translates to CASSLGLAGGLATSNEQFF.

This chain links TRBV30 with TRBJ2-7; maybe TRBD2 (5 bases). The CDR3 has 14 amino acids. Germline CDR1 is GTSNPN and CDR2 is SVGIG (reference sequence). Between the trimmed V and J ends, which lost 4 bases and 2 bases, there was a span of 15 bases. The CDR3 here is CAWIDGNSPYEQYF. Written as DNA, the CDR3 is TGTGCCTGGATAGACGGGAACTCCCCCTACGAGCAGTACTTC. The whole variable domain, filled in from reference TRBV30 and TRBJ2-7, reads SQTIHQWPATLVQPVGSPLSLECTVEGTSNPNLYWYRQAAGRGLQLLFYSVGIGQISSEVPQNLSASRPQDRQFILSSKKLLLSDSGFYLCAWIDGNSPYEQYFGPGTRLTVT.